This T cell receptor (beta chain) was observed in a study of cytomegalovirus exposure and HLA in healthy donors. The PCR contained 60 Vbeta and 13 Jbeta primers. Some clones are missing from TCRdb's copy, which holds only in-frame ones; the method was immunoSEQ multiplex PCR. The sample carries about 150,000 clones, about 71% recorded once. The study's findings and limits: CMV serostatus stood as the only immune exposure information on hand.

V gave up 4 bases and J gave up 4 bases, with 11 bases separating them. Germline V gene sequence: CDR1 SGHNT, CDR2 YYREEE (reference sequence). CDR3 length equals 13 residues. This clone was seen a handful of times. Its target is unknown. The chain joins TRBV5-4 to TRBJ1-1; D uncertain. Sequenced input: PBMCs. This sequence was found in a woman aged 60 to 75 in good health and CMV-seropositive. The CDR3 DNA follows: TGTGCCAGCAGCCCAGCAGGTCCCACTGAAGCTTTCTTT. This sequence encodes CASSPAGPTEAFF.